This TCR beta chain was documented in a study of blood T cell repertoires in COVID-19. Across the study: COVID-19 samples from acute and convalescent phases originated in the United States, Italy and Spain.

TCRdb's table, derived via immunoSEQ multiplex PCR, lists solely in-frame clones and lacks some. There are around 180,000 clones in the sample; less than 85% occur only once, and 3% lies in the top ten. CDR1 LGHDT and CDR2 YNNKEL come from the germline V gene (reference sequence). This CDR3 has 15 residues. V dropped 3 bases and J dropped 6; count of bases not matched to a gene: 6. The source of this sequence is a woman aged 80 or over with acute or convalescent COVID-19. The chain has TRBV3-1 (or the pseudogene TRBV3-2) and TRBJ2-7; 12 bases line up with TRBD1. Material: peripheral blood. The CDR3 DNA is TGTGCCAGCAGCCATAGGGGGACAGGGGGCGGCGAGCAGTACTTC. It yields the protein CASSHRGTGGGEQYF.